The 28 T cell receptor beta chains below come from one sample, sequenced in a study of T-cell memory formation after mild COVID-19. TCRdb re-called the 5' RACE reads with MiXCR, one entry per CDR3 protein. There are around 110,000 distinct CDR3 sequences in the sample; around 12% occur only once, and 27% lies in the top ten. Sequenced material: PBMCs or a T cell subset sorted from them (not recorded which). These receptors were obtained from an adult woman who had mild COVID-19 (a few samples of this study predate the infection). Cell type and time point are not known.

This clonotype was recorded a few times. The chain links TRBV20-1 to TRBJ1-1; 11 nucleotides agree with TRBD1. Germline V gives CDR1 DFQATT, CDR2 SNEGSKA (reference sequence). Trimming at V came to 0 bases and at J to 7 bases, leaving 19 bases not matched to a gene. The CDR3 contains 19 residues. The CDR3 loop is CSARDRGVSWDRGLSEAFF. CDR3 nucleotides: TGCAGTGCTAGAGATCGTGGGGTCTCGTGGGACAGGGGGTTAAGTGAAGCTTTCTTT.

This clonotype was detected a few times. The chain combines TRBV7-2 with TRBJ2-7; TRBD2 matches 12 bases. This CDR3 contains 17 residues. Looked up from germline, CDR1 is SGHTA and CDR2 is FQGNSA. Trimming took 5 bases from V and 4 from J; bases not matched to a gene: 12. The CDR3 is CASSPPLAGGPGYEQYF. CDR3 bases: TGTGCCAGCAGCCCCCCTCTAGCGGGAGGGCCGGGATACGAGCAGTACTTC. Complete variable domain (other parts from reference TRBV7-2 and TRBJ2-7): GAGVSQSPSNKVTEKGKDVELRCDPISGHTALYWYRQSLGQGLEFLIYFQGNSAPDKSGLPSDRFSAERTGGSVSTLTIQRTQQEDSAVYLCASSPPLAGGPGYEQYFGPGTRLTVT.

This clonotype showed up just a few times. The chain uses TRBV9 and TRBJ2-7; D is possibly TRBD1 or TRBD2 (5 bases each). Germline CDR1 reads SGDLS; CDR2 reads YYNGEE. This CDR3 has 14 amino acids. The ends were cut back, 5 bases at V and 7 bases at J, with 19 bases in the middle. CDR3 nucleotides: TGTGCCAGCAGTCCAGAGGACTCCTGGGGGGAGCAGTACTTC. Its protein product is CASSPEDSWGEQYF.

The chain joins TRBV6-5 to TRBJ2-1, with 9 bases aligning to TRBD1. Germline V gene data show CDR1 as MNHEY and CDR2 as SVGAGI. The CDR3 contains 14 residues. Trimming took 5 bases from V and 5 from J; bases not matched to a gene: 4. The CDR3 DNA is TGTGCCAGCAGTGGACAGGGGTTGGACAATGAGCAGTTCTTC. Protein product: CASSGQGLDNEQFF.

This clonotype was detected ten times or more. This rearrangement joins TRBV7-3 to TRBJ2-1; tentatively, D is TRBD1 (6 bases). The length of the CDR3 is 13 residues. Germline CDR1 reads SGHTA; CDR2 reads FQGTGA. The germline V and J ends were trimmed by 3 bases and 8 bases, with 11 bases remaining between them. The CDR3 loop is CASSLGTWDEQFF. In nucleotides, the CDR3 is TGTGCCAGCAGCTTGGGGACATGGGATGAGCAGTTCTTC.

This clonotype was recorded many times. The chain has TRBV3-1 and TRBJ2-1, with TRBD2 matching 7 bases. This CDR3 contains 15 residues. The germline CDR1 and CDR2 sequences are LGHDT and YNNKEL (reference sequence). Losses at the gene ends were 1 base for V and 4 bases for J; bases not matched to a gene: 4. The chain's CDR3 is CASSQGLADYNEQFF. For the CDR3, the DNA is TGTGCCAGCAGCCAAGGGCTAGCGGATTACAATGAGCAGTTCTTC.

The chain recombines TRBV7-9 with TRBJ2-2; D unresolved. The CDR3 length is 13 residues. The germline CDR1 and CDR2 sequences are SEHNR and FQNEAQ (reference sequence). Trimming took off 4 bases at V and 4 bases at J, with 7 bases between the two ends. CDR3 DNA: TGTGCCAGCAGCTCCAGTATCACCGGGGAGCTGTTTTTT. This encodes CASSSSITGELFF.

The CDR3 protein is CSARDRAHLGYNEQFF. CDR3 in DNA: TGCAGTGCTAGAGATAGGGCCCACCTAGGCTACAATGAGCAGTTCTTC. The chain links TRBV20-1 to TRBJ2-1; D remains ambiguous. This CDR3 spans 16 amino acids. CDR1 and CDR2 (germline): DFQATT, SNEGSKA (reference sequence). Trimming pared 0 bases from V and 3 bases from J, leaving 15 bases between.

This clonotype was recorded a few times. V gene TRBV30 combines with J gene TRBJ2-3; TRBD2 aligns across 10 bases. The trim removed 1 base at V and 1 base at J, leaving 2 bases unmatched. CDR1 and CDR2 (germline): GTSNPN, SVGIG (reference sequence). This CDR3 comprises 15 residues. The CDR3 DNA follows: TGTGCCTGGAGTGGACTAGCGGGTGGCACAGATACGCAGTATTTT. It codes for CAWSGLAGGTDTQYF.

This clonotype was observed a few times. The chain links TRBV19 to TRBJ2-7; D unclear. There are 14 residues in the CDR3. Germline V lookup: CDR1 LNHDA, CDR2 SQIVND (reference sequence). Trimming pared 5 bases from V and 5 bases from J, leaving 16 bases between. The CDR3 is CASSHGLEVDEQYF. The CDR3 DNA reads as TGTGCCAGTAGTCATGGGCTAGAGGTGGACGAGCAGTACTTC.

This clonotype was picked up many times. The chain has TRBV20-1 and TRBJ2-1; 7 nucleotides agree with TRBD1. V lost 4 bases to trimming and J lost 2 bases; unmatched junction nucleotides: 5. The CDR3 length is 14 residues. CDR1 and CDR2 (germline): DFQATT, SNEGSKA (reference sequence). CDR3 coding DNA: TGCAGTGCTATAGACAGGGTCGCCTACAATGAGCAGTTCTTC. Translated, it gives CSAIDRVAYNEQFF.

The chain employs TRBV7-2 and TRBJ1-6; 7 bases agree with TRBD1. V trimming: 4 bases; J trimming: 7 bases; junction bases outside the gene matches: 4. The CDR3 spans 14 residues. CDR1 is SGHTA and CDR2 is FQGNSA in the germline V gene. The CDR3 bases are TGTGCCAGCAGCTGGGACAGCCCCAATTCACCCCTCCACTTT. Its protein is CASSWDSPNSPLHF.

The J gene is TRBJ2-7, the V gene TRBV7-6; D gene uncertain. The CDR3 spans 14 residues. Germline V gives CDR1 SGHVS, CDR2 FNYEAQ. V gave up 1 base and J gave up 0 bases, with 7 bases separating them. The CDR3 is CASSLGEASYEQYF. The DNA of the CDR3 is TGTGCCAGCAGCTTAGGGGAAGCCTCCTACGAGCAGTACTTC. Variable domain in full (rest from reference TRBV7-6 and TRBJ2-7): GAGVSQSPRYKVTKRGQDVALRCDPISGHVSLYWYRQALGQGPEFLTYFNYEAQQDKSGLPNDRFSAERPEGSISTLTIQRTEQRDSAMYRCASSLGEASYEQYFGPGTRLTVT.

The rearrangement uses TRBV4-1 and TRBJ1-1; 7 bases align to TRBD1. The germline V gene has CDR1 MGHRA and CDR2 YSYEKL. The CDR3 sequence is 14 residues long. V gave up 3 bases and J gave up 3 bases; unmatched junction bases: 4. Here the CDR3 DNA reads TGCGCCAGCAGCCACCTCGGACAGGACACTGAAGCTTTCTTT. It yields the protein CASSHLGQDTEAFF.

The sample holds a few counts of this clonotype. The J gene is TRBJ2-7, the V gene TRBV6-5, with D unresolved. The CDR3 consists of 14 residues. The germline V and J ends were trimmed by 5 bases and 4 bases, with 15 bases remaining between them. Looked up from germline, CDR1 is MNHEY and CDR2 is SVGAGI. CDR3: CASSLRSWGYEQYF. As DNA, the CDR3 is TGTGCCAGCAGTCTTCGGAGCTGGGGATACGAGCAGTACTTC.

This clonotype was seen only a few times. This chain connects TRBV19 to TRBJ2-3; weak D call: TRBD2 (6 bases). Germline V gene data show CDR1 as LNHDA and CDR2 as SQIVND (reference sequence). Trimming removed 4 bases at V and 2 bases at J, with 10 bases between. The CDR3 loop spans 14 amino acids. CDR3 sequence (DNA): TGTGCCAGTAGTAGCGGGATCCCCACAGATACGCAGTATTTT. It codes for CASSSGIPTDTQYF. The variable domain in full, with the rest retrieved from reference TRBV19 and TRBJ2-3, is DGGITQSPKYLFRKEGQNVTLSCEQNLNHDAMYWYRQDPGQGLRLIYYSQIVNDFQKGDIAEGYSVSREKKESFPLTVTSAQKNPTAFYLCASSSGIPTDTQYFGPGTRLTVL.

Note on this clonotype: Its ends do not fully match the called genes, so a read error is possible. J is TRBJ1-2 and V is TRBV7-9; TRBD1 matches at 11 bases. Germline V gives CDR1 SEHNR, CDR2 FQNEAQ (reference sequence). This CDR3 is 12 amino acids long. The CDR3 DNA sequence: TGTGCCAGCAGCTTAGCGAGGACAGGGGGCCTCTTC. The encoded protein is CASSLARTGGLF.

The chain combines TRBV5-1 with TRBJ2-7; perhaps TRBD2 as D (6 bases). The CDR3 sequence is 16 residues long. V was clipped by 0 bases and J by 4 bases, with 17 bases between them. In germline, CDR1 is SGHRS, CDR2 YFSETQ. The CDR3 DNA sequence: TGCGCCAGCAGCTTGGATCCCAATCACGGGGGTTACGAGCAGTACTTC. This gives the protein CASSLDPNHGGYEQYF.

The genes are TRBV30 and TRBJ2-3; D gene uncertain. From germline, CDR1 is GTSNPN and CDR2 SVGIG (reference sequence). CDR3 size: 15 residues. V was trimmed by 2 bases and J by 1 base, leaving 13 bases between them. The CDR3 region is CAWSIGYLGTDTQYF. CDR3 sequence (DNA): TGTGCCTGGAGTATCGGTTATCTGGGCACAGATACGCAGTATTTT.

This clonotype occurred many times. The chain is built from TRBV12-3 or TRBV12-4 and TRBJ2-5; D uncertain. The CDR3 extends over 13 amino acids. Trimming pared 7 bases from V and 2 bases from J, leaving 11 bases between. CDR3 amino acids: CASNLQPQETQYF. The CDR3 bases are TGTGCCAGCAACCTCCAGCCTCAAGAGACCCAGTACTTC.

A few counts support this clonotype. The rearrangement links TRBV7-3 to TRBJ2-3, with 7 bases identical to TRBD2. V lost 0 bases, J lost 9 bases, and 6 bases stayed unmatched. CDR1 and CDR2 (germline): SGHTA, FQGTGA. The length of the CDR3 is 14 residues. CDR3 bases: TGTGCCAGCAGCTTAACGTTTAGTAGCGGGACGCAGTATTTT. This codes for CASSLTFSSGTQYF.

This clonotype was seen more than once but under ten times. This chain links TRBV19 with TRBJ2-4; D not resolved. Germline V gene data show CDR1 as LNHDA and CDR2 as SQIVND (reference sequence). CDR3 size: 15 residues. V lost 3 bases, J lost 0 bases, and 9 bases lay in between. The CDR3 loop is CASSMTALAKNIQYF. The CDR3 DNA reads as TGTGCCAGTAGTATGACTGCACTAGCCAAAAACATTCAGTACTTC.

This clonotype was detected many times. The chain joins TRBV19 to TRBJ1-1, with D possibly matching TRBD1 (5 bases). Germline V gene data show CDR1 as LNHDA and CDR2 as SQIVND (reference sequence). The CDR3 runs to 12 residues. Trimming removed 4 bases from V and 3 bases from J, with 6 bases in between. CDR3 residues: CASSRGDTEAFF. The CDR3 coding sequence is TGTGCCAGTAGTAGAGGGGACACTGAAGCTTTCTTT.

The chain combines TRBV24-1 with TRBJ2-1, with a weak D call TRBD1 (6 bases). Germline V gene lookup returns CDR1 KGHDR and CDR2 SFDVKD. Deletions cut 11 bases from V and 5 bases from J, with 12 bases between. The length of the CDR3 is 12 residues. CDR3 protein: CANLDRNNEQFF. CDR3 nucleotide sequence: TGTGCCAACCTCGACAGGAACAATGAGCAGTTCTTC.

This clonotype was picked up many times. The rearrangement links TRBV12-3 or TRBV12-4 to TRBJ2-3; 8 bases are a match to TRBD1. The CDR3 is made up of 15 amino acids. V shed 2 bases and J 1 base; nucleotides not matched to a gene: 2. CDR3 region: CASSLPGQGTDTQYF. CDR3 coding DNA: TGTGCCAGCAGTTTACCGGGACAGGGCACAGATACGCAGTATTTT.

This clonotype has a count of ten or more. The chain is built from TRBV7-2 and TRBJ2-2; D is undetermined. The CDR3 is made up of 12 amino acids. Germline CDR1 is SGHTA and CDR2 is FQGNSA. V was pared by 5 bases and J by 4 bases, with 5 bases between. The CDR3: CASSPSTGELFF. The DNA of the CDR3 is TGTGCCAGCAGCCCCTCCACCGGGGAGCTGTTTTTT.

Here the CDR3 DNA reads TGCAGCGCCCTTAGCGGGAACTCGGAGACCCAGTACTTC. It encodes CSALSGNSETQYF. V usage is TRBV29-1 and J usage is TRBJ2-5, with 8 bases fitting TRBD2. J gave up 5 bases and V 7 bases, and 9 bases lay outside the gene matches. The V gene's germline CDR1 is SQVTM and CDR2 ANQGSEA. There are 13 residues in the CDR3.

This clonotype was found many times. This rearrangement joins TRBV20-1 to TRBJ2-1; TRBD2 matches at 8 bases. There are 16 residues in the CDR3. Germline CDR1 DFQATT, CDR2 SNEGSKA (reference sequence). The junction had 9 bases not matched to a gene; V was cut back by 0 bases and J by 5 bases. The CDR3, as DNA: TGCAGTGCTAGAGATCGGGAGGGAGTACTGAACAATGAGCAGTTCTTC. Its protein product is CSARDREGVLNNEQFF.